This record concerns one T cell receptor beta chain sequence. The antigen remains unidentified. Clones were read by immunoSEQ multiplex PCR, and TCRdb kept only the in-frame ones, dropping some. Of about 550,000 clones listed, nearly 97% are singletons. The sample comes from a study of shared clonotypes between healthy human individuals. Points from the study as a whole: Lower generation probabilities were found for non-shared clonotypes than for those shared by all four donors.

CD45RO-negative, CCR7-positively selected cells formed the naive CD8 fraction, excluding terminally differentiated effector memory CD45RA+ cells. Germline assignment: CDR1 LGHNT and CDR2 FRNRAP. This CDR3 region has 14 residues. Trimming took 0 bases from V and 5 from J; bases not matched to a gene: 4. The chain uses TRBV12-5 and TRBJ2-7; 7 bases line up with TRBD2. This clonotype was obtained from a woman aged 30 to 39 in good health. The sample consisted of naive CD8+ T cells sorted from blood. The CDR3: CASGLVPSGDEQYF. CDR3 DNA sequence: TGTGCTAGTGGTTTGGTACCTAGCGGCGACGAGCAGTACTTC. Complete variable domain (other parts from reference TRBV12-5 and TRBJ2-7): DARVTQTPRHKVTEMGQEVTMRCQPILGHNTVFWYRQTMMQGLELLAYFRNRAPLDDSGMPKDRFSAEMPDATLATLKIQPSEPRDSAVYFCASGLVPSGDEQYFGPGTRLTVT.